The 8 T cell receptor beta chains in this list originate from one sample, sequenced in a study of PD-L1 blockade in urothelial cancer. Libraries were prepared by immunoSEQ multiplex PCR; TCRdb keeps only in-frame clonotypes and omits some of them. The sample shows about 87,000 clones, 70% to 90% of them seen only once. Time point described: pretreatment peripheral blood. The sequencing used PBMCs, collected around atezolizumab (anti-PD-L1) treatment. The origin of the receptors is a woman aged 80 or older with urothelial cancer.

The CDR3 loop is CASSIPRSSSYNEQFF. For the CDR3, the DNA is TGTGCCAGCAGCATCCCACGCTCCAGCTCCTACAATGAGCAGTTCTTC. J is TRBJ2-1 and V is TRBV9; D is uncertain. Trimming took 4 bases from V and 0 from J, leaving 14 bases between them. Germline-derived CDR1 and CDR2 are SGDLS and YYNGEE. There are 16 residues in the CDR3.

V and J are TRBV18 and TRBJ1-2; maybe TRBD1 (5 bases). Deletions cut 3 bases from V and 6 bases from J, with 11 bases between. The CDR3 totals 13 residues. The germline V gene has CDR1 KGHSH and CDR2 LQKENI. CDR3 sequence reads: CASSPKTEDGYTF. The CDR3 coding sequence is TGTGCCAGCTCACCCAAGACAGAGGATGGCTACACCTTC.

The V gene is TRBV7-8, the J gene TRBJ2-6, with D perhaps TRBD2 (6 bases). V was trimmed by 4 bases and J by 0 bases, leaving 19 bases between them. The germline V gene has CDR1 SGHVS and CDR2 FQNEAQ. The CDR3 loop spans 19 amino acids. CDR3 sequence (DNA): TGTGCCAGCAGCTCCCGGTGGACTACCATGAGCTCTGGGGCCAACGTCCTGACTTTC. As protein: CASSSRWTTMSSGANVLTF.

The chain links TRBV5-6 to TRBJ1-5; 9 positions agree with TRBD1. In germline, CDR1 is SGHDT, CDR2 YYEEEE. V dropped 4 bases and J dropped 3; count of bases not matched to a gene: 5. There are 15 residues in the CDR3. The CDR3 bases are TGTGCCAGCAGCCCACAGGGGGCGGACAATCAGCCCCAGCATTTT. Its protein product is CASSPQGADNQPQHF.

The V and J genes are TRBV28 and TRBJ1-2; 7 bases agree with TRBD1. The germline V gene encodes CDR1 MDHEN and CDR2 SYDVKM. V shed 1 base, J shed 8 bases, and the junction held 10 bases outside the gene matches. The CDR3 runs to 15 residues. In DNA form, the CDR3 reads TGTGCCAGCAGTTTATTACCGGGGGCAGGGGGGGGCTACACCTTC. It specifies CASSLLPGAGGGYTF.

This clone was observed once. The J gene is TRBJ1-3, the V gene TRBV2; D uncertain. Germline lookup yields CDR1 SNHLY and CDR2 FYNNEI. The V end lost 2 bases, the J end lost 0 bases, and 8 bases lay between the germline ends. The CDR3 runs 15 residues. In DNA, the CDR3 is TGTGCCAGCAGTGAATTGGCCCTCTCTGGAAACACCATATATTTT. Its translation: CASSELALSGNTIYF. Full variable domain (rest looked up from reference TRBV2 and TRBJ1-3): EPEVTQTPSHQVTQMGQEVILRCVPISNHLYFYWYRQILGQKVEFLVSFYNNEISEKSEIFDDQFSVERPDGSNFTLKIRSTKLEDSAMYFCASSELALSGNTIYFGEGSWLTVV.

The rearrangement joins TRBV11-2 to TRBJ2-2; 12 bases map to TRBD2. V lost 6 bases, J lost 6 bases, and 5 bases stayed unmatched. Germline-derived CDR1 and CDR2 are SGHAT and FQNNGV. The CDR3 spans 15 residues. CDR3 in DNA: TGTGCCAGCAGACTAGCGGGAGGAAGGGCCGGGGAGCTGTTTTTT. Translating gives CASRLAGGRAGELFF.

This rearrangement joins TRBV14 to TRBJ2-7; 8 nucleotides agree with TRBD2. Germline V CDR1 and CDR2: SGHDN, FVKESK. Germline trimming cut 4 bases from V and 4 bases from J; bases unmatched to any gene: 15. CDR3 length: 17 residues. The CDR3 DNA reads TGTGCCAGCAGCCCCGAATGGGGCCGGACTAGCTTTTACGAGCAGTACTTC. It codes for CASSPEWGRTSFYEQYF.